This TCR beta chain came from a study of regulatory T cells in long-lasting Graves disease. The time point: persistent/refractory GD, antithyroid drugs over 5 years with positive TRAb. The TCR library was made from RNA that had been extracted from PBMCs in TRIzol. The germline V and J ends were trimmed by 2 bases and 11 bases, with 8 bases remaining between them. CDR3 length: 11 residues. Germline V gene sequence: CDR1 KGHDR, CDR2 SFDVKD. Researchers made TCR beta libraries by using iRepertoire HTBI primers and running Arm-PCR on CDR3 regions. TCRdb re-called the multiplex PCR reads with MiXCR, one entry per CDR3 protein. The table shows approximately 470,000 distinct CDR3 sequences, with around 20% occurring only once. This clonotype appeared many times.

The sample here was peripheral blood mononuclear cells (PBMCs), taken when the disease was refractory, from a patient treated with antithyroid drugs. The receptor was derived from a female donor with Graves disease. The chain carries TRBV24-1 and TRBJ2-5; D gene ambiguous. CDR3 sequence (DNA): TGTGCCACCAGTGATTGGAACACTCAGTACTTC. Its translation is CATSDWNTQYF.